The entry that follows covers one T cell receptor (beta chain) sequence. These data are taken from a study of blood T cell repertoires in COVID-19. At the level of the study: There were acute and convalescent COVID-19 samples, and they came from the United States, Italy and Spain.

As handled by the study authors: Cell counts per sample came from amplifying reference gene primers. Profiled with immunoSEQ multiplex PCR; TCRdb holds only in-frame clones, not every one. That table furnishes V, J and clone size, whereas the DNA furnished D and trimming. Counted here are tens of thousands of clones, about 91% occurring once; the ten biggest clones make up 1.9%. CDR1 SGHTA and CDR2 FQGTGA come from the germline V gene. V lost 4 bases to trimming and J lost 7 bases; unmatched junction nucleotides: 27. This CDR3 is built from 21 residues. Sequenced: peripheral blood. The receptor was isolated from a woman at least 80 years old with active or convalescent COVID-19. V is TRBV7-3 and J is TRBJ2-1; the match to TRBD2 covers 8 bases. The CDR3 loop reads CASSYSGGARRAGVRGNEQFF. Written as DNA, the CDR3 is TGTGCCAGCAGCTATAGCGGAGGGGCCCGGCGAGCGGGAGTCCGAGGTAATGAGCAGTTCTTC.